This TCR beta chain originates from a study of T cell responses to AZD1222 COVID-19 vaccine. Study outcomes and limitations: When two AZD1222 doses had been given, Spike-specific TCR breadth and depth rose. Clonal diversity was possibly underestimated, and white British individuals and females predominated among donors. At baseline, seropositivity was found in only a handful of AZD1222 recipients. Unmutated regions of variants are reportedly targeted by nearly half of spike-specific TCRs.

V shed 4 bases, J shed 5 bases, and the junction held 16 bases outside the gene matches. Germline assignment: CDR1 SGHRS and CDR2 YFSETQ. The CDR3 is 19 amino acids. On this clone itself: The antigen remains undetermined.

The protocol was immunoSEQ multiplex PCR, while the TCRdb copy is restricted to in-frame clones and leaves out a portion. There are more than 100,000 clones in the sample; 65% to 90% occur only once, and roughly 8.7% lies in the top ten. J is TRBJ1-6 and V is TRBV5-1; TRBD1 aligns across 9 bases. The sequences come from peripheral blood, collected 28 days after the second dose of the MenACWY control vaccine. The clonotype originates from an adult who received the MenACWY meningococcal vaccine as a control. CDR3 sequence (DNA): TGCGCCAGCAGCCTACGACCGGTGGGACAGGGTGGGGATAATTCACCCCTCCACTTT. It encodes CASSLRPVGQGGDNSPLHF.